The present TCR beta chain was sequenced within a study of T-cell memory formation after mild COVID-19. On the study more broadly: The study found TCR clusters largely donor specific.

After 5'RACE with constant-segment primers, TCR alpha and TCR beta cDNA libraries carrying sample barcodes and UMIs were obtained. TCRdb reprocessed the 5' RACE reads via MiXCR and lists one record per CDR3 protein. The sample has 180,000 or so distinct CDR3 sequences, approximately 16% seen once. The sample holds a few counts of this clonotype. The germline V gene encodes CDR1 SGHRS and CDR2 YFSETQ. The CDR3 runs to 13 residues. The germline V and J ends were trimmed by 0 bases and 5 bases, with 7 bases remaining between them. The rearrangement uses TRBV5-1 and TRBJ2-3, with D uncertain. Sequenced sample: PBMCs or a T cell subset sorted from them (not recorded which). The clonotype comes from an adult woman who had mild COVID-19 (a few samples of this study predate the infection). Cell type and time point are not known. The CDR3 DNA reads as TGCGCCAGCAGCTTGGGATCTCAAGATACGCAGTATTTT. This encodes CASSLGSQDTQYF.